What follows is one T cell receptor beta chain and its context. Its antigen remains unidentified. TCRdb's copy holds only in-frame clones and misses some; the assay was immunoSEQ multiplex PCR. The sample lists 25,000 to 35,000 clones; over 70% were seen once. Trimming took off 1 base at V and 0 bases at J, with 10 bases between the two ends. The CDR3 spans 16 residues. Germline assignment: CDR1 SGHTA and CDR2 FQGNSA. Viral peptide pool expansion of antigen-specific CD4+ T cells preceded sequencing in the ViraFEST assay. After more than 8 days in culture, the CD4+ T cells were isolated. Recipients of the vaccine had no prior SARS-CoV-2 infection and negative nucleocapsid antibodies. This specimen comes from a study of vaccination effects on CD4 cells after COVID-19. General study findings and limits: Common cold coronaviruses were cross-recognized by only 1 of 255 vaccine-induced clones in healthy vaccinees.

This sequence joins TRBV7-2 and TRBJ1-3; D is possibly TRBD1 (6 bases). This clonotype was obtained from a human donor who received a COVID-19 vaccine. The material was CD4+ T cells from PBMCs cultured with SARS-CoV-2 spike peptides, obtained before COVID-19 vaccination. Here the CDR3 reads CASSLGQATSGNTIYF. The CDR3 region has the DNA TGTGCCAGCAGCTTAGGACAGGCTACCTCTGGAAACACCATATATTTT.